Listed below are T cell receptor beta chains from one sample, sequenced in a study of T cell responses to AZD1222 COVID-19 vaccine. Data came from immunoSEQ multiplex PCR; TCRdb stores just in-frame clones and leaves some out. Here the sample spans 200,000 or so clones, 87% being singletons. The starting material was peripheral blood, obtained on day 0 of MenACWY control vaccination. These receptor sequences come from an adult in good health. Both conserved end residues are part of each CDR3. D genes are given only for firm matches. Expanded clones are given a class, and other clones once, few, many or no size at all.

clone size: .
D gene: .
V gene: TRBV7-2
J gene: TRBJ2-2
CDR3 DNA: TGTGCCAGCAGCTTAAGCACAGGGCCCGGGGAGCTGTTTTTT
CDR3 protein: CASSLSTGPGELFF

clone size: once
D gene: TRBD1
V gene: TRBV19
J gene: TRBJ1-5
CDR3 DNA: TGTGCCAGTAGTGTGGACAGGGAGGCCCAGCATTTT
CDR3 protein: CASSVDREAQHF

clone size: .
D gene: .
V gene: TRBV29-1
J gene: TRBJ2-6
CDR3 DNA: TGCAGCGTTGAATTCGGTGCTGGGGCCAACGTCCTGACTTTC
CDR3 protein: CSVEFGAGANVLTF

clone size: .
D gene: .
V gene: TRBV5-6
J gene: TRBJ1-1
CDR3 DNA: TGTGCCAGCAGCCAGGGAGTAGCTGAAGCTTTCTTT
CDR3 protein: CASSQGVAEAFF

clone size: .
D gene: TRBD1
V gene: TRBV19
J gene: TRBJ1-1
CDR3 DNA: TGTGCCAGTACCGCGGGACAGGGGAACACTGAAGCTTTCTTT
CDR3 protein: CASTAGQGNTEAFF

clone size: .
D gene: .
V gene: TRBV6-5
J gene: TRBJ1-2
CDR3 DNA: TGTGCCAGCAGTTACTCGTTACAGGGTGGGCTCTATGGCTACACCTTC
CDR3 protein: CASSYSLQGGLYGYTF

clone size: .
D gene: .
V gene: TRBV18
J gene: TRBJ2-7
CDR3 DNA: TGTGCCAGCTCACCAGGGGTAGGCTCCTACGAGCAGTACTTC
CDR3 protein: CASSPGVGSYEQYF

clone size: .
D gene: TRBD2
V gene: TRBV5-1
J gene: TRBJ2-7
CDR3 DNA: TGCGCCAGCAGCTTTTCTAGCGGTACCTACGAGCAGTACTTC
CDR3 protein: CASSFSSGTYEQYF

clone size: .
D gene: TRBD1
V gene: TRBV11-2
J gene: TRBJ1-5
CDR3 DNA: TGTGCCAGCAGCCGGACAGGGGGCAATCAGCCCCAGCATTTT
CDR3 protein: CASSRTGGNQPQHF

clone size: .
D gene: TRBD2
V gene: TRBV5-6
J gene: TRBJ2-7
CDR3 DNA: TGTGCCAGCAGCAGATGGACTAGCGGGGACTCCTACGAGCAGTACTTC
CDR3 protein: CASSRWTSGDSYEQYF

clone size: .
D gene: .
V gene: TRBV28
J gene: TRBJ1-1
CDR3 DNA: TGTGCCAGCAGGGCGGCAGGGATTGAAGCTTTCTTT
CDR3 protein: CASRAAGIEAFF

clone size: .
D gene: .
V gene: TRBV7-2
J gene: TRBJ2-7
CDR3 DNA: TGTGCCAGCAGCTTAGGTCGGCCCTACGAGCAGTACTTC
CDR3 protein: CASSLGRPYEQYF

clone size: .
D gene: .
V gene: TRBV7-2
J gene: TRBJ1-2
CDR3 DNA: TGTGCCAGCAGCTTAGAAGGGCCGACGGGAGGCTACACCTTC
CDR3 protein: CASSLEGPTGGYTF

clone size: .
D gene: .
V gene: TRBV7-2
J gene: TRBJ1-5
CDR3 DNA: TGTGCCAGCAGCGGATCCAATCCTGGGCTGGCTCAGCCCCAGCATTTT
CDR3 protein: CASSGSNPGLAQPQHF

clone size: .
D gene: .
V gene: TRBV5-4
J gene: TRBJ2-3
CDR3 DNA: TGTGCCAGCAGTCTGTCGGGATCGGGCACAGATACGCAGTATTTT
CDR3 protein: CASSLSGSGTDTQYF

clone size: .
D gene: .
V gene: TRBV6-5
J gene: TRBJ1-5
CDR3 DNA: TGTGCCACCGGACAGATCCCCAATCAGCCCCAGCATTTT
CDR3 protein: CATGQIPNQPQHF